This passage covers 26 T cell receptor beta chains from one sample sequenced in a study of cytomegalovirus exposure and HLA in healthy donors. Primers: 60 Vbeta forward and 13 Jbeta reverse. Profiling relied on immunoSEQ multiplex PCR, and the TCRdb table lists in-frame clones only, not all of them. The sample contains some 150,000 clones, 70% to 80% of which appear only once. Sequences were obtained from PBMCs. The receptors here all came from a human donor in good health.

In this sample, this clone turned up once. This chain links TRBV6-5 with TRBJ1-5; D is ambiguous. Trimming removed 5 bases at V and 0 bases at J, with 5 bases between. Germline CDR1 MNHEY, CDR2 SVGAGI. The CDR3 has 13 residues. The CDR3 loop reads CASSKYSNQPQHF. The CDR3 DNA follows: TGTGCCAGCAGTAAATATAGCAATCAGCCCCAGCATTTT.

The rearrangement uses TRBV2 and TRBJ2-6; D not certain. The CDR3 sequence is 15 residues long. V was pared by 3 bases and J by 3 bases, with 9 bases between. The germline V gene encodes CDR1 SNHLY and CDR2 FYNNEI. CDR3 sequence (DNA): TGTGCCAGCAGTGATAATAGTTATGGGGCCAACGTCCTGACTTTC. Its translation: CASSDNSYGANVLTF.

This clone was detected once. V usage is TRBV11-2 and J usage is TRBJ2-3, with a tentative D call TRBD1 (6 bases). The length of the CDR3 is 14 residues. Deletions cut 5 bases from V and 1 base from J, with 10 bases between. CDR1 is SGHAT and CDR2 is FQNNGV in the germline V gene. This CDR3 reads CASSTGMGTDTQYF. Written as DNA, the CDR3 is TGTGCCAGCAGCACAGGGATGGGCACAGATACGCAGTATTTT.

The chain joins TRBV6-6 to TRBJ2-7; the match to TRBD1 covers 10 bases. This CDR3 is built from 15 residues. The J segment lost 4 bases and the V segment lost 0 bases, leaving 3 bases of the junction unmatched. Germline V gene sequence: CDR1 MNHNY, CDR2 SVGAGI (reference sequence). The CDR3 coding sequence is TGTGCCAGCAGTTACTCACGACAGGGGGCGTACGAGCAGTACTTC. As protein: CASSYSRQGAYEQYF.

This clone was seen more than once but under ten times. CDR3 coding DNA: TGTGCCTGGAGTGTCACTCAGGGGGGTCAGCCCCAGCATTTT. Translation gives CAWSVTQGGQPQHF. This chain connects TRBV30 to TRBJ1-5; TRBD1 aligns across 7 bases. Per the germline V gene, CDR1 is GTSNPN and CDR2 is SVGIG (reference sequence). The V and J ends lost 0 bases and 6 bases, in that order; junction bases with no gene match: 5. CDR3 length: 14 amino acids.

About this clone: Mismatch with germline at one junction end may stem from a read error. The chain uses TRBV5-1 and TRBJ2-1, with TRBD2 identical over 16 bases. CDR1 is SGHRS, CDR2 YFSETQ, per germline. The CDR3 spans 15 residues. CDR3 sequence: CASSTSGTSGRASIF. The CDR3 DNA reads TGCGCCAGCAGCACCTCCGGGACTAGCGGGAGGGCCTCGATCTTC. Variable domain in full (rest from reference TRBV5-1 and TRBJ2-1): KAGVTQTPRYLIKTRGQQVTLSCSPISGHRSVSWYQQTPGQGLQFLFEYFSETQRNKGNFPGRFSGRQFSNSRSEMNVSTLELGDSALYLCASSTSGTSGRASIFGPGTRLTVL.

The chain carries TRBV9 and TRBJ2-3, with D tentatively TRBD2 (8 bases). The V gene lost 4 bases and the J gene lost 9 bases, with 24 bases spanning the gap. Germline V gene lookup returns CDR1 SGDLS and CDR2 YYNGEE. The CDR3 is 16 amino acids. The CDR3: CASSPWTGREGGTQYF. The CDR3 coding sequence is TGTGCCAGCAGCCCCTGGACAGGCCGGGAGGGGGGCACGCAGTATTTT.

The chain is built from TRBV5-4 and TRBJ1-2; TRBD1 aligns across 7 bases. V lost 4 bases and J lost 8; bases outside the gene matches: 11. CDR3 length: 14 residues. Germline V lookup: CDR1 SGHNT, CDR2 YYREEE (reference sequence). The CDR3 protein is CASSLYPGTEGYTF. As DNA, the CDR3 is TGTGCCAGCAGCCTCTACCCCGGGACAGAAGGCTACACCTTC.

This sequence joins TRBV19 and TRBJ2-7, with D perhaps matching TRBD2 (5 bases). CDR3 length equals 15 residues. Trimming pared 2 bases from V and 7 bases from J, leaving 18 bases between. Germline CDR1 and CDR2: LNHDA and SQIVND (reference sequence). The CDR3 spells CASSIYGGGVSEQYF. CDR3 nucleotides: TGTGCCAGTAGTATATACGGAGGTGGGGTTAGTGAGCAGTACTTC.

The CDR3 spells CASSYRGTLGETQYF. As DNA, the CDR3 is TGTGCCAGCAGTTACCGGGGGACTCTGGGAGAGACCCAGTACTTC. The chain has TRBV6-5 and TRBJ2-5, with D perhaps matching TRBD2 (6 bases). This CDR3 region has 15 residues. Germline lookup yields CDR1 MNHEY and CDR2 SVGAGI. Trimming stripped 2 bases from V and 4 bases from J, with 14 bases between.

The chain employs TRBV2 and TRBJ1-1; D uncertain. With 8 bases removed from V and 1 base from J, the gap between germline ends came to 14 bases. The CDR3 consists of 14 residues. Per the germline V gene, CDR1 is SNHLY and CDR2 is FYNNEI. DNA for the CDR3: TGTGCCAGCGCAATGGAGGGCTCGAACACTGAAGCTTTCTTT. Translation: CASAMEGSNTEAFF.

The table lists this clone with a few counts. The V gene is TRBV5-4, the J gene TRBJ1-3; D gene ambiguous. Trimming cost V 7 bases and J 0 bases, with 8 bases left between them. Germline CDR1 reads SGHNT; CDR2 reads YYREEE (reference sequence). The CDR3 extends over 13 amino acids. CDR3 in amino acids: CASGEPSGNTIYF. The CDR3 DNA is TGTGCCAGCGGGGAGCCCTCTGGAAACACCATATATTTT. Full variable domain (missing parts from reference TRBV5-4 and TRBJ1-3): ETGVTQSPTHLIKTRGQQVTLRCSSQSGHNTVSWYQQALGQGPQFIFQYYREEENGRGNFPPRFSGLQFPNYSSELNVNALELDDSALYLCASGEPSGNTIYFGEGSWLTVV.

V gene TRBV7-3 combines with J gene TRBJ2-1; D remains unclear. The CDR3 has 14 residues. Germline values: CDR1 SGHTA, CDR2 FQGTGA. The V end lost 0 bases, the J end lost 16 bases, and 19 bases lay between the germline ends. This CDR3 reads CASSLTTSSRLVFF. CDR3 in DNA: TGTGCCAGCAGCTTAACCACATCGAGCCGCCTAGTATTCTTC.

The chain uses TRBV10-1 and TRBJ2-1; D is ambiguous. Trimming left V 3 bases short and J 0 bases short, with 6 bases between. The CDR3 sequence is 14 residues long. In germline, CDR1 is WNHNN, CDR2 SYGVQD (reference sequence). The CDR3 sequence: CASSDVSSYNEQFF. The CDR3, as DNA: TGCGCCAGCAGTGATGTCAGCTCCTACAATGAGCAGTTCTTC.

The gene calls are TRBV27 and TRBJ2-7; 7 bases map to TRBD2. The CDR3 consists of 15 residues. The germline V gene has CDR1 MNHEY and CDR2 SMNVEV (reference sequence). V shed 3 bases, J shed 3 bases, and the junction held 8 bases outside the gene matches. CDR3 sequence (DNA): TGTGCCAGCAGTTTTAAGGGAGGGGAGGGCTACGAGCAGTACTTC. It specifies CASSFKGGEGYEQYF.

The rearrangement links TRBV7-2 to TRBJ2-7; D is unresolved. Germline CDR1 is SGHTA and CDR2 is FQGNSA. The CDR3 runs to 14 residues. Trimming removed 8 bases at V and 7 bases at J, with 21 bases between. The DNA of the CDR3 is TGTGCCAGCTCTGTGTCACCATCCTTGAGGGAGCAGTACTTC. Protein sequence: CASSVSPSLREQYF.

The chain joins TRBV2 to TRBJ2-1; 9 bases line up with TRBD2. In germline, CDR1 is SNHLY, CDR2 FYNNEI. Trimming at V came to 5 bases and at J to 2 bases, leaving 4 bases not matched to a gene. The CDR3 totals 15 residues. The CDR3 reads CASSSSGNTYNEQFF. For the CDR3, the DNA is TGTGCCAGCAGTTCTAGCGGGAACACCTACAATGAGCAGTTCTTC.

CDR3 nucleotide sequence: TGTGCCAGCAGCTCAGGGAACACTGAAGCTTTCTTT. Its translation: CASSSGNTEAFF. The chain carries TRBV9 and TRBJ1-1, with D uncertain. V was clipped by 4 bases and J by 1 base, with 5 bases between them. CDR1 and CDR2 (germline): SGDLS, YYNGEE. The CDR3 spans 12 residues.

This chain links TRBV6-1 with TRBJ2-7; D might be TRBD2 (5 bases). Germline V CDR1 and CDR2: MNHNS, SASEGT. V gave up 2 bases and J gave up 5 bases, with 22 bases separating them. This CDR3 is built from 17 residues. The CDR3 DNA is TGTGCCAGCAGTGAAACAAGCGGCGCCCGCCTCGCCCACGAGCAGTACTTC. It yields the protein CASSETSGARLAHEQYF.

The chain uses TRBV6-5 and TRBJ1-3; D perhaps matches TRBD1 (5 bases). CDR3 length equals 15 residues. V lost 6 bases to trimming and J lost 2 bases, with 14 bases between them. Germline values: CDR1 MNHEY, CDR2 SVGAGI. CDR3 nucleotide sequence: TGTGCCAGCAGAGATAATAGGGGTGCTGGAAACACCATATATTTT. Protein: CASRDNRGAGNTIYF.

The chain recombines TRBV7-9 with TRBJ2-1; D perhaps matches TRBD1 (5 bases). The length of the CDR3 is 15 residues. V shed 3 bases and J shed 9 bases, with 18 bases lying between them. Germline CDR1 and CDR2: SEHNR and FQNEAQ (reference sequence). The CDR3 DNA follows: TGTGCCAGCAGCTTTCTCAGGGCTACTTGGGGTGAGCAGTTCTTC. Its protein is CASSFLRATWGEQFF.

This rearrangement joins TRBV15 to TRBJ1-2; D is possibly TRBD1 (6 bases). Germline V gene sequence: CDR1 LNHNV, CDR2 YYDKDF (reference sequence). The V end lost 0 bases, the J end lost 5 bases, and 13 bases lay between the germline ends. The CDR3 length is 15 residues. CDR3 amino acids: CATSRDRGTGYGYTF. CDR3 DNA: TGTGCCACCAGCAGAGATCGGGGCACAGGGTATGGCTACACCTTC.

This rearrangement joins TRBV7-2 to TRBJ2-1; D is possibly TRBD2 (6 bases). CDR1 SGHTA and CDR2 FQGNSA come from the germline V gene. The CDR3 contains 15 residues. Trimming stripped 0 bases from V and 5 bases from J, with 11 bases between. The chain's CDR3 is CASSLASGLNNEQFF. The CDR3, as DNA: TGTGCCAGCAGCTTAGCTTCGGGACTGAACAATGAGCAGTTCTTC.

DNA for the CDR3: TGTGCCAGCAGCTTAGTACCCGCGGGGGGGAACACTGAAGCTTTCTTT. Residues: CASSLVPAGGNTEAFF. This chain uses TRBV11-2 with TRBJ1-1, with D possibly TRBD1 on 5 matching bases. Per germline, CDR1 SGHAT and CDR2 FQNNGV. V gave up 1 base and J gave up 1 base, with 13 bases separating them. This CDR3 is built from 16 residues.

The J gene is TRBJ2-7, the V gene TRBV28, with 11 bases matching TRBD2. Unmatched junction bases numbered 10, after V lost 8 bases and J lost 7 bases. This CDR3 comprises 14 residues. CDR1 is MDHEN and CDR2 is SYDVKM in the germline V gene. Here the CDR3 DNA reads TGTGCCAGCCTAATAGCGGGAGGGCCCGGAGAGCAGTACTTC. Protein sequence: CASLIAGGPGEQYF.

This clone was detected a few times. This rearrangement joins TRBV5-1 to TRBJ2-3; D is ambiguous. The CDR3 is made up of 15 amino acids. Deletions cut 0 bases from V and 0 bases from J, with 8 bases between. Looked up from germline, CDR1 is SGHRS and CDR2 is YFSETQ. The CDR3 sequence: CASSLGARSTDTQYF. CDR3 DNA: TGCGCCAGCAGCTTGGGGGCCCGTAGCACAGATACGCAGTATTTT.